The 15 T cell receptor beta chains below were found in one sample sequenced in a study of T cell changes during pregnancy in multiple sclerosis. The protocol was immunoSEQ multiplex PCR, while the TCRdb copy is restricted to in-frame clones and leaves out a portion. The data contain around 30,000 clones, roughly 89% of them seen just once; the ten biggest clones take up roughly 9.7%. Source: CD8+ T cells from peripheral blood mononuclear cells, taken in the first trimester of pregnancy. These receptors were obtained from a female donor with multiple sclerosis, enrolled in a pregnancy study.

V gene TRBV27 combines with J gene TRBJ2-1; 7 bases line up with TRBD2. The CDR3 is 16 amino acids. The ends lost 5 bases at V and 2 bases at J; junction bases unmatched: 9. Per germline, CDR1 MNHEY and CDR2 SMNVEV (reference sequence). This CDR3 reads CASSPPSGAAYNEQFF. CDR3 sequence (DNA): TGTGCCAGCAGTCCACCCAGCGGGGCCGCCTACAATGAGCAGTTCTTC.

The chain couples TRBV19 to TRBJ2-7; 10 bases match TRBD2. J gave up 7 bases and V 4 bases, and 1 base lay outside the gene matches. The CDR3 totals 12 residues. Germline V gene data show CDR1 as LNHDA and CDR2 as SQIVND (reference sequence). The CDR3 DNA follows: TGTGCCAGTAGTACGGGACTAGCGGAGCAGTACTTC. This gives the protein CASSTGLAEQYF.

This clone was recorded only once. V gene TRBV13 combines with J gene TRBJ2-5, with D unresolved. The CDR3 loop spans 16 amino acids. The V and J ends lost 0 bases and 4 bases respectively, with 15 bases between them. Germline CDR1 is PRHDT and CDR2 is FYEKMQ (reference sequence). The CDR3 is CASSLGPASRIETQYF. Written as DNA, the CDR3 is TGTGCCAGCAGCTTAGGCCCGGCCTCGAGGATAGAGACCCAGTACTTC. The whole variable domain, remainder taken from reference TRBV13 and TRBJ2-5, is AAGVIQSPRHLIKEKRETATLKCYPIPRHDTVYWYQQGPGQDPQFLISFYEKMQSDKGSIPDRFSAQQFSDYHSELNMSSLELGDSALYFCASSLGPASRIETQYFGPGTRLLVL.

The V and J genes are TRBV14 and TRBJ2-7, with D possibly TRBD1 on 6 matching bases. This CDR3 is 14 amino acids long. Germline loops: CDR1 SGHDN, CDR2 FVKESK. Deletions cut 4 bases from V and 3 bases from J, with 13 bases between. The CDR3 DNA is TGTGCCAGCAGCCGCCGGACAGTACGCTACGAGCAGTACTTC. It is translated as CASSRRTVRYEQYF.

This sequence joins TRBV10-3 and TRBJ2-7, with D perhaps TRBD2 (7 bases). V was trimmed by 6 bases and J by 2 bases, leaving 14 bases between them. Germline lookup yields CDR1 ENHRY and CDR2 SYGVKD. There are 14 residues in the CDR3. CDR3 DNA sequence: TGTGCCATCAGATCAGCGGGGACAACCTACGAGCAGTACTTC. It specifies CAIRSAGTTYEQYF.

The chain joins TRBV5-3 to TRBJ1-2, with TRBD1 matching 9 bases. Being an ORF, TRBV5-3 has a function that is uncertain. With V trimmed by 5 bases and J by 4 bases, 12 bases remained unmatched. CDR3 length: 16 residues. CDR3 residues: CARSCRDRDRVYGYTF. CDR3 DNA: TGTGCCAGAAGTTGCCGGGACAGGGACCGTGTCTATGGCTACACCTTC.

This chain uses TRBV9 with TRBJ2-5; D perhaps matches TRBD1 (5 bases). The germline CDR1 and CDR2 sequences are SGDLS and YYNGEE. This CDR3 has 17 residues. The germline V and J ends were trimmed by 2 bases and 2 bases, with 19 bases remaining between them. The CDR3 DNA reads TGTGCCAGCAGCGTGGGGCAGGGTTGGTCAGTACAAGAGACCCAGTACTTC. Protein product: CASSVGQGWSVQETQYF. The entire variable domain, with the rest obtained from reference TRBV9 and TRBJ2-5, is as follows: DSGVTQTPKHLITATGQRVTLRCSPRSGDLSVYWYQQSLDQGLQFLIQYYNGEERAKGNILERFSAQQFPDLHSELNLSSLELGDSALYFCASSVGQGWSVQETQYFGPGTRLLVL.

The chain joins TRBV30 to TRBJ2-1, with a possible D match to TRBD1 (7 bases). CDR3 length equals 11 residues. With 4 bases removed from V and 7 bases from J, the gap between germline ends came to 8 bases. CDR1 and CDR2 (germline): GTSNPN, SVGIG (reference sequence). CDR3 nucleotides: TGTGCCTGGACAGGGGGGAATGAGCAGTTCTTC. Protein: CAWTGGNEQFF.

This sequence joins TRBV27 and TRBJ1-2, with D possibly TRBD1 on 5 matching bases. This CDR3 spans 12 amino acids. Germline V gives CDR1 MNHEY, CDR2 SMNVEV (reference sequence). V lost 1 base and J lost 8, with 8 bases in between. DNA of the CDR3: TGTGCCAGCAGTTTATTAGGGGAAGGCTACACCTTC. Protein sequence: CASSLLGEGYTF.

This rearrangement joins TRBV19 to TRBJ2-2; TRBD2 matches at 12 bases. The CDR3 consists of 17 residues. J was trimmed by 2 bases and V by 3 bases; bases with no gene match: 4. Germline lookup yields CDR1 LNHDA and CDR2 SQIVND (reference sequence). CDR3 region: CASSILLAGGNTGELFF. CDR3 sequence (DNA): TGTGCCAGTAGTATTCTACTAGCGGGAGGCAACACCGGGGAGCTGTTTTTT. The full variable domain, completed using reference TRBV19 and TRBJ2-2, is DGGITQSPKYLFRKEGQNVTLSCEQNLNHDAMYWYRQDPGQGLRLIYYSQIVNDFQKGDIAEGYSVSREKKESFPLTVTSAQKNPTAFYLCASSILLAGGNTGELFFGEGSRLTVL.

The chain is built from TRBV5-3 and TRBJ2-7; maybe TRBD2 (6 bases). TRBV5-3 carries the ORF label, with uncertain function. This CDR3 spans 15 amino acids. V lost 3 bases to trimming and J lost 6 bases, with 19 bases between them. The CDR3 nucleotides are TGTGCCAGAAGCTGCGGGACTCCATTCCTAGGCGAGCAGTACTTC. Its protein is CARSCGTPFLGEQYF.

V gene TRBV5-4 combines with J gene TRBJ2-2, with D perhaps TRBD2 (5 bases). This CDR3 contains 16 residues. Germline values: CDR1 SGHNT, CDR2 YYREEE (reference sequence). Trimming left V 4 bases short and J 6 bases short, with 19 bases between. This CDR3 reads CASSKESLAGAGELFF. Here the CDR3 DNA reads TGTGCCAGCAGCAAGGAGTCCCTAGCTGGGGCCGGGGAGCTGTTTTTT. The complete variable domain, with remaining parts taken from reference TRBV5-4 and TRBJ2-2, reads ETGVTQSPTHLIKTRGQQVTLRCSSQSGHNTVSWYQQALGQGPQFIFQYYREEENGRGNFPPRFSGLQFPNYSSELNVNALELDDSALYLCASSKESLAGAGELFFGEGSRLTVL.

The rearrangement links TRBV27 to TRBJ1-5, with 10 bases fitting TRBD1. With V trimmed by 5 bases and J by 5 bases, 9 bases remained unmatched. This CDR3 contains 16 residues. Germline-derived CDR1 and CDR2 are MNHEY and SMNVEV (reference sequence). The CDR3, as DNA: TGTGCCAGCAGTAGCCAGCCGGGACAGGGGCATCAGCCCCAGCATTTT. Translated: CASSSQPGQGHQPQHF.

This sequence joins TRBV30 and TRBJ2-1, with 8 bases lining up with TRBD2. This CDR3 contains 12 residues. Germline loops: CDR1 GTSNPN, CDR2 SVGIG (reference sequence). The V segment lost 2 bases and the J segment 9 bases; nucleotides outside the gene matches: 3. CDR3 in amino acids: CAWSLLAGEQFF. The CDR3 coding sequence is TGTGCCTGGAGTCTTCTAGCGGGTGAGCAGTTCTTC.

The rearrangement joins TRBV11-2 to TRBJ2-7; unclear D gene. Germline-derived CDR1 and CDR2 are SGHAT and FQNNGV. V was cut by 2 bases and J by 0 bases, with 5 bases left in between. The CDR3 spans 13 residues. DNA for the CDR3: TGTGCCAGCAGCTTACACACCTCCTACGAGCAGTACTTC. Protein product: CASSLHTSYEQYF.